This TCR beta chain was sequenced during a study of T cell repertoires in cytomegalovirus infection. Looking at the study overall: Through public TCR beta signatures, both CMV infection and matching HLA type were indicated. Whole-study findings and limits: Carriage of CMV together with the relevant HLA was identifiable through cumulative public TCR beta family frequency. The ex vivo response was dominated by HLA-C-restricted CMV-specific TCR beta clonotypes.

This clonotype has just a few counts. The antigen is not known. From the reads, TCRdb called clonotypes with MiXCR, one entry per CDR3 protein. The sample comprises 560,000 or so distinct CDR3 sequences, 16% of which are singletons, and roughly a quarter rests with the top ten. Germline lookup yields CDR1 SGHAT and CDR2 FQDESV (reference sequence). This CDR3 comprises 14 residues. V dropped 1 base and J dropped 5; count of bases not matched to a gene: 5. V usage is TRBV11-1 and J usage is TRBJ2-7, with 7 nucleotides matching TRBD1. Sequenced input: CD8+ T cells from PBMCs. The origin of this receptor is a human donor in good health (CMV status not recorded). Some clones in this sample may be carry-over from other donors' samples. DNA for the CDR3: TGTGCCAGCAGCTTAGGCTACACAGGGGACGAGCAGTACTTC. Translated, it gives CASSLGYTGDEQYF.